Below are 19 T cell receptor beta chains sequenced from a single sample in a study of graft-versus-host responses after intestinal transplantation (dated by TCRdb to about 2021). The time point label corresponds to: cells obtained before transplantation from donor or recipient. No antigens are known for them. The library relied on the immunoSEQ multiplex PCR assay. The source is immuneACCESS, and TCRdb retained only in-frame sequences with V and J called. Part of the clones is not carried over; for the studies checked, unresolved V genes explain less than half of this, and the remainder is unexplained. This sample lists under 140,000 clones; about 94% were detected once. Together, the top ten hold around 0.49% of the sample. The sample was unstimulated CD8+ T cells sorted from spleen or lymph node cells, taken before intestinal transplant. The receptors shown here come from a human donor who received an intestinal transplant.

As to this clone: Different DNA sequences within this sample yield the same CDR3. The chain uses TRBV27 and TRBJ1-1; D gene unclear. Germline-derived CDR1 and CDR2 are MNHEY and SMNVEV (reference sequence). CDR3 length: 13 residues. The ends were cut back, 4 bases at V and 2 bases at J, with 8 bases in the middle. This chain's CDR3 is CASSWAGNTEAFF. The CDR3 coding sequence is TGTGCCAGCAGTTGGGCAGGTAACACTGAAGCTTTCTTT.

Details on this clone: At one of its ends the junction is not consistent with the germline gene, which may arise from a read error. The chain links TRBV7-7 to TRBJ2-5; 12 bases match TRBD2. There are 16 residues in the CDR3. Germline assignment: CDR1 SSHAT and CDR2 FNYEAQ (reference sequence). The CDR3 region has the DNA TGTGCTAGCAGCCCAGCCGGGACTAGCGGGCAAGAGACCCAGTACTTC. The encoded protein is CASSPAGTSGQETQYF. Full variable domain (missing parts from reference TRBV7-7 and TRBJ2-5): GAGVSQSPRYKVTKRGQDVTLRCDPISSHATLYWYQQALGQGPEFLTYFNYEAQPDKSGLPSDRFSAERPEGSISTLTIQRTEQRDSAMYRCASSPAGTSGQETQYFGPGTRLLVL.

The chain carries TRBV19 and TRBJ2-1; 7 nucleotides agree with TRBD1. Germline V gives CDR1 LNHDA, CDR2 SQIVND (reference sequence). This CDR3 is built from 15 residues. Trimming removed 6 bases from V and 6 bases from J; junction bases left unmatched: 11. Written as DNA, the CDR3 is TGTGCCAGTAGACCAGACAGGGCCCAAATCAATGAGCAGTTCTTC. Amino acids: CASRPDRAQINEQFF.

The chain combines TRBV6-1 with TRBJ2-2, with unresolved D. The CDR3 is 15 amino acids. The V gene lost 3 bases and the J gene lost 0 bases, with 8 bases spanning the gap. Looked up from germline, CDR1 is MNHNS and CDR2 is SASEGT. The CDR3: CASSDRAANTGELFF. The CDR3 nucleotides are TGTGCCAGCAGTGATAGGGCTGCGAACACCGGGGAGCTGTTTTTT.

V gene TRBV4-1 combines with J gene TRBJ2-7, with 9 bases lining up with TRBD1. The germline CDR1 and CDR2 sequences are MGHRA and YSYEKL. The CDR3 covers 14 residues. V shed 4 bases, J shed 1 base, and the junction held 2 bases outside the gene matches. CDR3 protein: CASSPDRGSYEQYF. CDR3 sequence (DNA): TGCGCCAGCAGCCCGGACAGGGGATCCTACGAGCAGTACTTC.

The V gene is TRBV7-9, the J gene TRBJ2-7; the match to TRBD2 covers 9 bases. The CDR3 runs to 19 residues. Trimming took 4 bases from V and 6 from J; bases not matched to a gene: 22. From germline, CDR1 is SEHNR and CDR2 FQNEAQ (reference sequence). CDR3 in DNA: TGTGCCAGCAGCTACCACGTCCTTCCGGGACTAGCCCCTGGGATCGAGCAGTACTTC. It codes for CASSYHVLPGLAPGIEQYF.

The V call is TRBV19, the J call TRBJ2-1; TRBD1 is a possible D gene (6 bases). V lost 4 bases and J lost 5, with 15 bases in between. The germline CDR1 and CDR2 sequences are LNHDA and SQIVND (reference sequence). This CDR3 has 15 residues. CDR3 nucleotides: TGTGCCAGTAGTACCTCACAGTGGGGGCACAATGAGCAGTTCTTC. Protein sequence: CASSTSQWGHNEQFF.

V gene TRBV5-1 combines with J gene TRBJ2-7, with 7 positions matching TRBD1. The germline CDR1 and CDR2 sequences are SGHRS and YFSETQ. The V gene end was trimmed by 4 bases and the J gene end by 4 bases; junction bases not matched to a gene: 5. This CDR3 comprises 13 residues. The CDR3 loop is CASSPGQDYEQYF. The CDR3 DNA is TGCGCCAGCAGCCCTGGACAGGATTACGAGCAGTACTTC.

This chain links TRBV25-1 with TRBJ1-1, with 7 bases fitting TRBD1. Germline CDR1 is MGHDK and CDR2 is SYGVNS. The CDR3 sequence is 16 residues long. The ends lost 0 bases at V and 0 bases at J; junction bases unmatched: 4. In DNA form, the CDR3 reads TGTGCCAGCAGTGAATATGGGGACAGCTTGAACACTGAAGCTTTCTTT. Its protein product is CASSEYGDSLNTEAFF.

The CDR3 protein is CASRRTGFFEQFF. DNA for the CDR3: TGTGCCAGCAGACGCACAGGGTTTTTTGAGCAGTTCTTC. The genes are TRBV6-5 and TRBJ2-1, with D perhaps matching TRBD1 (6 bases). Germline loops: CDR1 MNHEY, CDR2 SVGAGI. The CDR3 runs 13 residues. V gave up 6 bases and J gave up 9 bases, with 15 bases separating them.

In its sample, this clone was seen a few times. The CDR3 loop is CASSLQQGDLSYEQYF. The CDR3 DNA follows: TGTGCCAGCAGTTTACAACAGGGGGACCTCTCCTACGAGCAGTACTTC. The rearrangement links TRBV6-5 to TRBJ2-7; 8 bases line up with TRBD1. Germline trimming cut 4 bases from V and 0 bases from J; bases unmatched to any gene: 8. The CDR3 length is 16 residues. Germline V CDR1 and CDR2: MNHEY, SVGAGI.

The rearrangement links TRBV7-9 to TRBJ2-3, with 7 bases that match TRBD2. There are 17 residues in the CDR3. Germline V gene lookup returns CDR1 SEHNR and CDR2 FQNEAQ (reference sequence). The junction had 9 bases not matched to a gene; V was cut back by 3 bases and J by 0 bases. The CDR3, as DNA: TGTGCCAGCAGCTTCTCGCCAGCGGGACTAAGCACAGATACGCAGTATTTT. Protein sequence: CASSFSPAGLSTDTQYF. The complete variable domain, with remaining parts taken from reference TRBV7-9 and TRBJ2-3, reads DTGVSQNPRHKITKRGQNVTFRCDPISEHNRLYWYRQTLGQGPEFLTYFQNEAQLEKSRLLSDRFSAERPKGSFSTLEIQRTEQGDSAMYLCASSFSPAGLSTDTQYFGPGTRLTVL.

This chain joins TRBV10-1 and TRBJ1-1; D might be TRBD1 (6 bases). CDR1 WNHNN and CDR2 SYGVQD come from the germline V gene (reference sequence). This CDR3 spans 14 amino acids. Trimming removed 2 bases from V and 10 bases from J, with 17 bases in between. CDR3 protein: CASSETGTLQGAFF. The CDR3 DNA sequence: TGCGCCAGCAGTGAGACCGGGACCTTACAGGGAGCTTTCTTT.

CDR3: CASSEDQGAFYEQYF. DNA of the CDR3: TGTGCCAGCAGTGAGGACCAGGGAGCTTTTTACGAGCAGTACTTC. The chain is built from TRBV2 and TRBJ2-5; D is tentatively TRBD1 or TRBD2 (5 bases each). The J call is in doubt because the DNA end fits TRBJ2-7 better. The germline gives CDR1 SNHLY, CDR2 FYNNEI. CDR3 length equals 15 residues.

The V and J genes are TRBV10-1 and TRBJ2-5; D may be TRBD1 or TRBD2 (5 bases each). There are 14 residues in the CDR3. Between the trimmed V and J ends, which lost 4 bases and 5 bases, there was a span of 14 bases. Looked up from germline, CDR1 is WNHNN and CDR2 is SYGVQD (reference sequence). CDR3 protein: CASSALPGLETQYF. CDR3 nucleotides: TGCGCCAGCAGTGCCCTTCCGGGGCTGGAGACCCAGTACTTC.

V gene TRBV29-1 combines with J gene TRBJ2-3, with no clear D. The CDR3 covers 10 residues. CDR1 is SQVTM and CDR2 is ANQGSEA in the germline V gene. The ends were cut back, 3 bases at V and 5 bases at J, with 3 bases in the middle. CDR3 protein: CSVDGDTQYF. The CDR3 DNA is TGCAGCGTTGACGGAGATACGCAGTATTTT.

The chain uses TRBV28 and TRBJ2-5; TRBD1 agrees at 10 bases. CDR1 is MDHEN, CDR2 SYDVKM, per germline. V was pared by 5 bases and J by 2 bases, with 2 bases of the junction left unmatched. The CDR3 is made up of 14 amino acids. CDR3: CASSPGQGQETQYF. The CDR3 DNA follows: TGTGCCAGCAGTCCGGGACAGGGGCAAGAGACCCAGTACTTC.

The rearrangement links TRBV27 to TRBJ1-2; D may be TRBD1 (5 bases). The V gene's germline CDR1 is MNHEY and CDR2 SMNVEV (reference sequence). The CDR3 totals 13 residues. V shed 6 bases and J shed 3 bases, with 11 bases lying between them. The CDR3 sequence: CASSPGQYYGYTF. The CDR3 coding sequence is TGTGCCAGCAGCCCAGGGCAATACTATGGCTACACCTTC.

This chain connects TRBV5-1 to TRBJ2-3, with a weak D call TRBD2 (6 bases). From germline, CDR1 is SGHRS and CDR2 YFSETQ. Trimming pared 0 bases from V and 2 bases from J, leaving 7 bases between. The CDR3 contains 14 residues. The DNA of the CDR3 is TGCGCCAGCAGCTTGGTGGGACTCACAGATACGCAGTATTTT. Encoded protein: CASSLVGLTDTQYF.